This T cell receptor beta chain was captured by sequencing in a study of control samples from healthy donors and cancer patients. CDR1 is ENHRY and CDR2 is SYGVKD in the germline V gene. This CDR3 is 15 amino acids long. V lost 5 bases, J lost 8 bases, and 5 bases stayed unmatched. The repertoire was sequenced with immunoSEQ multiplex PCR; TCRdb's copy has only in-frame clones and lacks some. The data show some 100,000 clones, over 75% seen once. The sequencing input was blood. This sequence was found in a human donor in good health. The donor label of this sample is uncertain. The chain has TRBV10-3 and TRBJ2-1, with 14 bases that match TRBD2. This chain's CDR3 is CAISRLAGGFDEQFF. In nucleotides, the CDR3 is TGTGCCATCAGTAGACTAGCGGGGGGGTTTGATGAGCAGTTCTTC.